What follows is one T cell receptor (beta chain) and its context. Antigen specificity is unknown. These data belong to a study of OX40 agonist ivuxolimab in advanced cancers. At the level of the study: The mean age was around 56 years, ranging from about 23 to 85, with around four fifths of participants male. Three patients, one with hepatocellular carcinoma and two with cutaneous melanoma, responded partially.

Whole-study results and caveats: CD8+ T cells (on average) carried more expanded clones than CD4+ T cells.

Data came from immunoSEQ multiplex PCR; TCRdb stores just in-frame clones and leaves some out. The sample shows fewer than 50,000 clones, 88% of them seen only once. Systemic immunosuppression or autoimmune disease history was grounds to exclude patients. In germline, CDR1 is SGHDN, CDR2 FVKESK. This CDR3 is 16 amino acids long. Trimming took off 3 bases at V and 5 bases at J, with 19 bases between the two ends. This specimen consisted of CD4+ or CD8+ T cells sorted from blood, obtained in a trial of the OX40 agonist ivuxolimab. The chain employs TRBV14 and TRBJ1-1; no reliable D call. This clonotype was obtained from an adult with an advanced solid tumor such as melanoma, head and neck, liver or kidney cancer. The CDR3 sequence is CASSHDPDWGETEAFF. The CDR3 DNA is TGTGCCAGCAGCCATGATCCCGACTGGGGAGAAACTGAAGCTTTCTTT.